This T cell receptor (beta chain) is drawn from a study of T cell responses to AZD1222 COVID-19 vaccine. TCRdb's table, derived via immunoSEQ multiplex PCR, lists solely in-frame clones and lacks some. The table lists under 100,000 clones, 92% of them singletons. This CDR3 spans 10 amino acids. Between the trimmed V and J ends, which lost 6 bases and 8 bases, there was a span of 4 bases. The germline V gene encodes CDR1 SEHNR and CDR2 FQNEAQ (reference sequence). The source of this sequence is an adult in good health. The genes are TRBV7-9 and TRBJ2-2; D unresolved. Sample: peripheral blood, taken on day 0 of MenACWY control vaccination. The CDR3 DNA is TGTGCCAGCAGTAGGGGGGAGCTGTTTTTT. Protein product: CASSRGELFF.